One and the same sample provided the 13 T cell receptor beta chains below, sequenced in a study of cytomegalovirus exposure and HLA in healthy donors. PCR amplification relied on 60 Vbeta primers (plus 13 Jbeta primers). Repertoires were generated with immunoSEQ multiplex PCR, while TCRdb's copy carries only in-frame clones and drops some. Of over 100,000 clones in the sample, around 80% were seen once. Sequencing was done on a sample of PBMCs. The receptors derive from a woman between 40 and 50 years old in good health and CMV-seronegative.

This clone was seen just once. The genes are TRBV18 and TRBJ1-1, with 8 bases identical to TRBD1. Germline trimming cut 3 bases from V and 3 bases from J; bases unmatched to any gene: 3. The length of the CDR3 is 14 residues. Germline V gene data show CDR1 as KGHSH and CDR2 as LQKENI. CDR3 sequence reads: CASSPGQADTEAFF. The CDR3 nucleotides read TGTGCCAGCTCACCGGGACAGGCGGACACTGAAGCTTTCTTT.

The chain couples TRBV9 to TRBJ2-7; 8 bases match TRBD2. The germline CDR1 and CDR2 sequences are SGDLS and YYNGEE. The CDR3 consists of 15 residues. After removal of 3 bases from V and 0 bases from J, the junction contained 5 bases not matched to a gene. The CDR3 DNA follows: TGTGCCAGCAGCGCCTTAGCGGGATTCTCCTACGAGCAGTACTTC. Protein: CASSALAGFSYEQYF.

This chain uses TRBV10-3 with TRBJ1-1, with 7 bases fitting TRBD1. The CDR3 totals 13 residues. Germline V CDR1 and CDR2: ENHRY, SYGVKD. Losses at the gene ends were 10 bases for V and 0 bases for J; bases not matched to a gene: 5. The CDR3 spells CATTTGLNTEAFF. In DNA, the CDR3 is TGTGCCACTACGACAGGGTTGAACACTGAAGCTTTCTTT.

The CDR3 is CASSRQILNTEAFF. Here the CDR3 DNA reads TGTGCCAGCAGCCGACAGATCTTGAACACTGAAGCTTTCTTT. This rearrangement joins TRBV7-2 to TRBJ1-1; perhaps TRBD1 as D (5 bases). CDR3 length: 14 residues. Looked up from germline, CDR1 is SGHTA and CDR2 is FQGNSA. Trimming cost V 5 bases and J 0 bases, with 10 bases left between them.

The genes are TRBV19 and TRBJ2-1; TRBD1 aligns across 8 bases. The CDR3 covers 15 residues. The J segment lost 8 bases and the V segment lost 5 bases, leaving 11 bases of the junction unmatched. Germline V gives CDR1 LNHDA, CDR2 SQIVND (reference sequence). The CDR3 DNA reads TGTGCCAGTAGTCCCGCCGGGACAGGCTTGTATGAGCAGTTCTTC. Translation gives CASSPAGTGLYEQFF.

The genes are TRBV6-5 and TRBJ1-5; D may be TRBD1 (5 bases). Germline-derived CDR1 and CDR2 are MNHEY and SVGAGI. The CDR3 spans 14 residues. V lost 7 bases to trimming and J lost 2 bases, with 12 bases between them. The CDR3 reads CASNPGVGNQPQHF. The DNA of the CDR3 is TGTGCCAGCAATCCGGGGGTCGGCAATCAGCCCCAGCATTTT.

DNA for the CDR3: TGTGCCAGCAGCACAGGCCTCAGGCAAGCTTTCTTT. Translated: CASSTGLRQAFF. The chain has TRBV7-9 and TRBJ1-1; possible D gene TRBD1, 5 bases. Germline V lookup: CDR1 SEHNR, CDR2 FQNEAQ (reference sequence). CDR3 length: 12 residues. V was clipped by 5 bases and J by 9 bases, with 13 bases between them.

The genes are TRBV6-5 and TRBJ2-3; TRBD1 aligns across 10 bases. The CDR3 has 14 residues. The germline V gene has CDR1 MNHEY and CDR2 SVGAGI. Losses at the gene ends were 6 bases for V and 6 bases for J; bases not matched to a gene: 6. CDR3 in amino acids: CASSYGTGADTQYF. CDR3 sequence (DNA): TGTGCCAGCAGCTATGGGACAGGGGCGGATACGCAGTATTTT.

The chain couples TRBV28 to TRBJ2-7, with a weak D call TRBD1 (6 bases). Trimming removed 7 bases at V and 6 bases at J, with 16 bases between. The CDR3 runs to 13 residues. The germline V gene encodes CDR1 MDHEN and CDR2 SYDVKM. The CDR3 DNA is TGTGCCAGCATTCTCGGACAGTACGGCGAGCAGTACTTC. This encodes CASILGQYGEQYF. The whole variable domain, filled in from reference TRBV28 and TRBJ2-7, reads DVKVTQSSRYLVKRTGEKVFLECVQDMDHENMFWYRQDPGLGLRLIYFSYDVKMKEKGDIPEGYSVSREKKERFSLILESASTNQTSMYLCASILGQYGEQYFGPGTRLTVT.

The chain joins TRBV28 to TRBJ2-7; D perhaps matches TRBD2 (7 bases). Germline CDR1 reads MDHEN; CDR2 reads SYDVKM. Trimming took off 4 bases at V and 3 bases at J, with 16 bases between the two ends. This CDR3 has 15 amino acids. The CDR3 DNA is TGTGCCAGCAGTTCTGCCGGGGGGCGCGACTACGAGCAGTACTTC. Encoded protein: CASSSAGGRDYEQYF.

This clone was counted only a few times. J is TRBJ2-3 and V is TRBV5-8; D possibly corresponds to TRBD2 (6 bases). The CDR3 has 14 residues. The germline gives CDR1 SGHTS, CDR2 YDEGEE. Trimming stripped 3 bases from V and 1 base from J, with 9 bases between. The CDR3 region is CASSSGVGTDTQYF. CDR3 nucleotide sequence: TGTGCCAGCAGCTCGGGGGTAGGCACAGATACGCAGTATTTT.

This clone was detected once. The V gene is TRBV28, the J gene TRBJ1-5, with D possibly matching TRBD1 (5 bases). Germline assignment: CDR1 MDHEN and CDR2 SYDVKM. The CDR3 is 17 amino acids. Trimming took 5 bases from V and 2 from J, leaving 19 bases between them. The CDR3 DNA reads as TGTGCCAGCAGTATTCGTCTCAGGGCCAGACGCAATCAGCCCCAGCATTTT. It translates to CASSIRLRARRNQPQHF. Full variable domain (remainder filled in from reference TRBV28 and TRBJ1-5): DVKVTQSSRYLVKRTGEKVFLECVQDMDHENMFWYRQDPGLGLRLIYFSYDVKMKEKGDIPEGYSVSREKKERFSLILESASTNQTSMYLCASSIRLRARRNQPQHFGDGTRLSIL.

This clone has only one observation. The chain couples TRBV10-3 to TRBJ1-5; 10 bases fit TRBD1. Germline-derived CDR1 and CDR2 are ENHRY and SYGVKD. Trimming cost V 6 bases and J 5 bases; bases outside gene matches: 4. This CDR3 has 14 amino acids. CDR3 residues: CAISRDRGDQPQHF. CDR3 in DNA: TGTGCCATCAGCCGGGACAGGGGTGATCAGCCCCAGCATTTT.